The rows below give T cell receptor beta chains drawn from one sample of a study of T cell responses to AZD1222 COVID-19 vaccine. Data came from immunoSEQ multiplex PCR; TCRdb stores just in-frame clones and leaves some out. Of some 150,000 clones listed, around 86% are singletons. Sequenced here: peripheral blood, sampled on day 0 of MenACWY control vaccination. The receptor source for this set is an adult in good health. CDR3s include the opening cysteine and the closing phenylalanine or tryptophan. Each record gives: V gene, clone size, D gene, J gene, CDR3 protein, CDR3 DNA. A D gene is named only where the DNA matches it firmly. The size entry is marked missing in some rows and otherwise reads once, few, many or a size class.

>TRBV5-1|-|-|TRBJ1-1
CASSSERNTEAFF
TGCGCCAGCAGCTCCGAGCGGAACACTGAAGCTTTCTTT
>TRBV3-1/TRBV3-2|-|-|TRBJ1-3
CASSQDTWHESSGNTIYF
TGTGCCAGCAGCCAAGATACTTGGCACGAGAGCTCTGGAAACACCATATATTTT
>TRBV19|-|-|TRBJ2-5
CASSTQGGRETQYF
TGTGCCAGTAGTACCCAGGGGGGACGGGAGACCCAGTACTTC
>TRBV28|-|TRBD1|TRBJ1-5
CASTSTGYKHF
TGTGCCAGCACCTCGACAGGGTACAAGCATTTT
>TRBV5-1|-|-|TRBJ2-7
CASSLGLDQYEQYF
TGCGCCAGCAGCTTGGGACTAGATCAGTACGAGCAGTACTTC
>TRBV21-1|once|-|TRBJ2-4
CASKPWGSLAKNIQYF
TGTGCCAGCAAACCTTGGGGCAGTCTAGCCAAAAACATTCAGTACTTC
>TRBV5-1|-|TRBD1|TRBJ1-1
CASSLQGAVDTEAFF
TGCGCCAGCAGCTTACAGGGGGCTGTTGACACTGAAGCTTTCTTT
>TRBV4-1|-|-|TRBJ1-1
CASSQEYGFGRGNTEAFF
TGCGCCAGCAGCCAAGAGTATGGGTTCGGCAGGGGGAACACTGAAGCTTTCTTT
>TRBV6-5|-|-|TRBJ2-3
CASSDSSDTQYF
TGTGCCAGCAGTGACTCGTCAGATACGCAGTATTTT
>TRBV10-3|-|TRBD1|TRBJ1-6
CAISAGQGIRPLHF
TGTGCCATCAGTGCGGGACAGGGGATTCGACCCCTCCACTTT
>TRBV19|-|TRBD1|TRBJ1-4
CASSGTANEKLFF
TGTGCCAGTAGCGGGACAGCTAATGAAAAACTGTTTTTT
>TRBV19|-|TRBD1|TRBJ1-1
CASSRVPGQGFFTEAFF
TGTGCCAGTAGTAGGGTGCCGGGACAGGGATTCTTCACTGAAGCTTTCTTT
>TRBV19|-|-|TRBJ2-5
CASSIGGGAGETQYF
TGTGCCAGTAGTATTGGTGGGGGGGCCGGGGAGACCCAGTACTTC
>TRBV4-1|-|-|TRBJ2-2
CASSQEEWTRAWGTGELFF
TGCGCCAGCAGCCAAGAAGAATGGACCAGGGCCTGGGGCACCGGGGAGCTGTTTTTT
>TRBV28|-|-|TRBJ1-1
CASRPWDGLNTEAFF
TGTGCCAGCAGGCCATGGGACGGACTGAACACTGAAGCTTTCTTT
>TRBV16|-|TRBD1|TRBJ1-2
CASSPGTGEGYGYTF
TGTGCCAGCAGCCCCGGGACAGGGGAGGGCTATGGCTACACCTTC
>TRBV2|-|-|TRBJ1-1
CASRGSEAFF
TGTGCCAGCAGGGGGTCTGAAGCTTTCTTT
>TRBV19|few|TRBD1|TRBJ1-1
CASSDRADTEAFF
TGTGCCAGTAGTGACAGGGCGGACACTGAAGCTTTCTTT
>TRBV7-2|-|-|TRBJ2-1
CASSLGNEQFF
TGTGCCAGCAGCTTAGGCAATGAGCAGTTCTTC
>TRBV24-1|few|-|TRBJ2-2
CATPLEQGDTGELFF
TGTGCCACCCCCCTGGAGCAGGGAGACACCGGGGAGCTGTTTTTT
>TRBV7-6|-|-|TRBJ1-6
CASSLGRRAAGHDSPLHF
TGTGCCAGCAGCTTAGGTCGGCGGGCGGCAGGGCATGATTCACCCCTCCACTTT
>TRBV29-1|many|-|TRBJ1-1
CSAPAEEMNTEAFF
TGCAGCGCCCCAGCGGAGGAAATGAACACTGAAGCTTTCTTT
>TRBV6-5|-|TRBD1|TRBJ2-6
CASNAGTGPDVLTF
TGTGCCAGCAACGCCGGGACAGGGCCCGACGTCCTGACTTTC
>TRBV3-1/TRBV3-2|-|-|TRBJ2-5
CASSQHLDSQETQYF
TGTGCCAGCAGCCAACACCTAGACAGCCAAGAGACCCAGTACTTC
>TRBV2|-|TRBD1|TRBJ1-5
CASGMGQGGNQPQHF
TGTGCCAGCGGAATGGGACAGGGGGGCAATCAGCCCCAGCATTTT
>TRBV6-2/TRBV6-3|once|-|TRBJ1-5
CASSPLPASQPQHF
TGTGCCAGCAGCCCACTCCCCGCGAGTCAGCCCCAGCATTTT
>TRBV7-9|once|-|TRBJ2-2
CASAEGAGELFF
TGTGCCAGCGCCGAGGGGGCCGGGGAGCTGTTTTTT
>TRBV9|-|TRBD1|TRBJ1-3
CASSGTGGGGNTIYF
TGTGCCAGCAGCGGCACCGGAGGGGGCGGAAACACCATATATTTT
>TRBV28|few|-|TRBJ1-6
CASSLIGVGMGNSPLHF
TGTGCCAGCAGTTTAATAGGTGTGGGTATGGGGAATTCACCCCTCCACTTT
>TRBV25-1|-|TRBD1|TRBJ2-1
CASSASWTGLGNEQFF
TGTGCCAGCAGTGCCTCCTGGACAGGGTTAGGCAATGAGCAGTTCTTC
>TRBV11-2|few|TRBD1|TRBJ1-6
CASSLDPGQVSPLHF
TGTGCCAGCAGCTTAGATCCGGGACAGGTTTCACCCCTCCACTTT
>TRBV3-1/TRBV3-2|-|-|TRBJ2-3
CASSQDRGGQGLRLDTQYF
TGTGCCAGCAGCCAAGATAGGGGGGGCCAAGGGTTAAGGTTGGATACGCAGTATTTT
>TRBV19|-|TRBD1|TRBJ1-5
CASSGTGTGMIAQHF
TGTGCCAGTAGTGGAACCGGGACAGGGATGATAGCCCAGCATTTT
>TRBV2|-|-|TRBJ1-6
CASRAGSPLHF
TGTGCCAGCAGGGCAGGCTCACCCCTCCACTTT
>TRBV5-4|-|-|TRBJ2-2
CASSLRGRTGELFF
TGTGCCAGCAGCTTAAGGGGGAGAACCGGGGAGCTGTTTTTT
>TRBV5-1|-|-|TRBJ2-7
CASSPIPRDPAYEQYF
TGCGCCAGCAGCCCCATCCCCCGGGACCCAGCCTACGAGCAGTACTTC
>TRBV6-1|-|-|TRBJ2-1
CASSDEILYYNEQFF
TGTGCCAGCAGTGATGAGATCCTTTACTACAATGAGCAGTTCTTC
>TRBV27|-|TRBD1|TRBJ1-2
CASRGQGRDSGYTF
TGTGCCAGCAGGGGACAGGGCAGGGATAGTGGCTACACCTTC
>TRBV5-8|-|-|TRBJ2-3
CASSFASGPDTQYF
TGTGCCAGCAGCTTCGCGTCGGGCCCAGATACGCAGTATTTT
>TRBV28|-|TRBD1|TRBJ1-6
CASSFRDRATPLHF
TGTGCCAGCAGTTTCCGCGACAGGGCGACACCCCTCCACTTT
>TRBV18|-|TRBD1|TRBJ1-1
CASSPRKGAGDTEAFF
TGTGCCAGCTCCCCCCGTAAGGGGGCAGGGGACACTGAAGCTTTCTTT
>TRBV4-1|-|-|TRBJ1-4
CASSLSLSDYREGEKLFF
TGCGCCAGCAGCCTCTCACTCTCCGATTACAGGGAAGGAGAAAAACTGTTTTTT
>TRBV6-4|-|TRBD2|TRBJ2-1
CASSDSSGGHNEQFF
TGTGCCAGCAGTGACTCTAGCGGGGGGCACAATGAGCAGTTCTTC
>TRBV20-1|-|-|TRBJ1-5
CSASISGDQPQHF
TGCAGTGCTAGTATCTCGGGAGATCAGCCCCAGCATTTT